This T cell receptor beta chain was sequenced in a study of blood T cell repertoires in COVID-19. Study details: Acute and convalescent COVID-19 specimens originated in the United States, Italy and Spain. Nucleic acid was either cDNA or gDNA, and it came from T cells, B-cell-depleted T cells, or PBMCs.

TCRdb keeps only in-frame clones here, not all; method: immunoSEQ multiplex PCR. The profile shows some 6,000 clones, approximately 90% of them singletons. This clone was seen a handful of times. Sequencing used peripheral blood. This TCR was sampled from a human donor in a cohort sampled during active COVID-19.

CDR3 in amino acids: CASSSGTGDYEQYF. CDR3 sequence (DNA): TGTGCCAGCAGCTCCGGGACAGGGGACTACGAGCAGTACTTC. The genes are TRBV7-2 and TRBJ2-7; TRBD1 matches 10 bases. With 4 bases clipped from V and 3 bases from J, the junction kept 3 bases outside the gene matches. The CDR3 has 14 residues. Germline V gene lookup returns CDR1 SGHTA and CDR2 FQGNSA.